This passage covers 20 T cell receptor beta chains from one sample sequenced in a study of human T cells and chemical hapten exposure. This sample's time point: patch test 1, 2 weeks after DPC sensitization. Indicated treatment: therapeutic diphenylcyclopropenone sensitization with weekly scalp DPC. TCRdb recomputed calls from the RACE reads with MiXCR, one row per CDR3 protein. This sample has 350,000 or so distinct CDR3 sequences, with around 7% found just once. The sample consisted of whole blood, taken in connection with sensitization to the hapten diphenylcyclopropenone (DPC). These receptors all stem from a woman between 18 and 30 years old with alopecia areata. Some clones in this sample may be carry-over from other donors' samples.

The chain combines TRBV6-1 with TRBJ1-4; possible D gene TRBD1, 5 bases. CDR1 MNHNS and CDR2 SASEGT come from the germline V gene. The V gene lost 1 base and the J gene lost 8 bases, with 14 bases spanning the gap. The CDR3 totals 15 residues. CDR3 sequence reads: CASSEDQGGKEKLFF. DNA of the CDR3: TGTGCCAGCAGTGAAGATCAGGGAGGTAAGGAAAAACTGTTTTTT.

Many counts were recorded for this clonotype. The genes are TRBV9 and TRBJ1-1, with D unclear. The CDR3 is 12 amino acids. V was clipped by 2 bases and J by 3 bases, with 5 bases between them. Germline V gene lookup returns CDR1 SGDLS and CDR2 YYNGEE. The CDR3 here is CASSVEDTEAFF. The DNA for the CDR3 is TGTGCCAGCAGCGTTGAGGACACTGAAGCTTTCTTT. Combining the CDR3 with reference TRBV9 and TRBJ1-1 gives the whole variable domain DSGVTQTPKHLITATGQRVTLRCSPRSGDLSVYWYQQSLDQGLQFLIQYYNGEERAKGNILERFSAQQFPDLHSELNLSSLELGDSALYFCASSVEDTEAFFGQGTRLTVV.

This clonotype has ten or more counts. The rearrangement joins TRBV28 to TRBJ2-7; D is unresolved. Germline V CDR1 and CDR2: MDHEN, SYDVKM. V lost 8 bases to trimming and J lost 4 bases, with 15 bases between them. The CDR3 loop spans 13 amino acids. In DNA form, the CDR3 reads TGTGCCAGCCAACAGCCTCTCGCGTACGAGCAGTACTTC. Translated, it gives CASQQPLAYEQYF.

V gene TRBV13 combines with J gene TRBJ2-7; a weak D match, TRBD1 (6 bases). CDR1 PRHDT and CDR2 FYEKMQ come from the germline V gene (reference sequence). Trimming pared 1 base from V and 6 bases from J, leaving 13 bases between. The CDR3 spans 14 residues. The CDR3 loop reads CASSLVAGEIEQYF. The DNA for the CDR3 is TGTGCCAGCAGCTTAGTGGCAGGGGAAATCGAGCAGTACTTC.

This clonotype was observed a handful of times. V and J are TRBV6-6 and TRBJ2-1; D unresolved. V was pared by 3 bases and J by 4 bases, with 10 bases between. The CDR3 has 14 amino acids. Germline V gene sequence: CDR1 MNHNY, CDR2 SVGAGI (reference sequence). The CDR3 here is CASSYRGGYNEQFF. The CDR3 bases are TGTGCCAGCAGTTATCGCGGCGGATACAATGAGCAGTTCTTC.

The chain combines TRBV14 with TRBJ1-1, with D unresolved. The V end lost 1 base, the J end lost 4 bases, and 7 bases lay between the germline ends. CDR3 size: 13 residues. Looked up from germline, CDR1 is SGHDN and CDR2 is FVKESK. Here the CDR3 reads CASSQVTSTEAFF. In DNA form, the CDR3 reads TGTGCCAGCAGCCAAGTTACTAGCACTGAAGCTTTCTTT.

At least ten counts were recorded for this clonotype. The V gene is TRBV14, the J gene TRBJ2-6; possibly TRBD1 or TRBD2 for D (5 bases each). This CDR3 is built from 16 residues. CDR1 and CDR2 (germline): SGHDN, FVKESK. Trimming removed 2 bases at V and 4 bases at J, with 12 bases between. The CDR3 region is CASSQLRGTGANVLTF. CDR3 nucleotide sequence: TGTGCCAGCAGCCAATTAAGAGGGACCGGGGCCAACGTCCTGACTTTC.

This rearrangement joins TRBV7-8 to TRBJ2-5; no clear D gene. Trimming cost V 0 bases and J 0 bases, with 8 bases left between them. There are 15 residues in the CDR3. CDR1 is SGHVS, CDR2 FQNEAQ, per germline. The CDR3 region has the DNA TGTGCCAGCAGCTTAGCAGGGCCCAACCAAGAGACCCAGTACTTC. Translated: CASSLAGPNQETQYF.

This clonotype was observed a few times. The chain combines TRBV10-3 with TRBJ2-3; no clear D gene. The CDR3 runs 12 residues. The ends were cut back, 3 bases at V and 4 bases at J, with 5 bases in the middle. Germline CDR1 reads ENHRY; CDR2 reads SYGVKD. The CDR3 sequence is CAISDRPDTQYF. DNA of the CDR3: TGTGCCATCAGTGATCGGCCAGATACGCAGTATTTT.

This clonotype appeared many times. The rearrangement links TRBV7-8 to TRBJ1-4; D call uncertain. This CDR3 contains 18 residues. Trimming pared 1 base from V and 0 bases from J, leaving 15 bases between. The germline CDR1 and CDR2 sequences are SGHVS and FQNEAQ. This CDR3 is CASSLEVFLSATNEKLFF. The CDR3 nucleotides are TGTGCCAGCAGCTTAGAGGTTTTTCTAAGTGCAACTAATGAAAAACTGTTTTTT. Complete variable domain (other parts from reference TRBV7-8 and TRBJ1-4): GAGVSQSPRYKVAKRGQDVALRCDPISGHVSLFWYQQALGQGPEFLTYFQNEAQLDKSGLPSDRFFAERPEGSVSTLKIQRTQQEDSAVYLCASSLEVFLSATNEKLFFGSGTQLSVL.

The chain uses TRBV7-9 and TRBJ1-1, with no clear D. The V gene's germline CDR1 is SEHNR and CDR2 FQNEAQ (reference sequence). V dropped 3 bases and J dropped 6 bases, with 8 bases sitting between them. This CDR3 region has 12 residues. CDR3 nucleotides: TGTGCCAGCAGCTTGGCGGTGGCTGAAGCTTTCTTT. Amino acid sequence: CASSLAVAEAFF.

The rearrangement links TRBV12-3 or TRBV12-4 to TRBJ2-3, with D perhaps given as TRBD1 or TRBD2 (5 bases each). V lost 8 bases and J 11 bases, leaving 20 bases between the germline ends. The CDR3 extends over 13 amino acids. CDR3 region: CASRGGGSFGQYF. The CDR3 DNA reads as TGTGCCAGCCGGGGTGGGGGAAGTTTTGGGCAGTATTTT.

The rearrangement links TRBV3-1 to TRBJ1-1; D is uncertain. Germline loops: CDR1 LGHDT, CDR2 YNNKEL (reference sequence). The germline V and J ends were trimmed by 6 bases and 0 bases, with 5 bases remaining between them. The CDR3 is 12 amino acids. The DNA of the CDR3 is TGTGCCAGCAGTAACCTGAACACTGAAGCTTTCTTT. It translates to CASSNLNTEAFF.

CDR3 in DNA: TGTGCCAGCAGTTACGGCGACGAAGAACCCCACCCCACCTTC. This sequence encodes CASSYGDEEPHPTF. J is TRBJ1-2 and V is TRBV6-2 or TRBV6-3, with no clear D. Germline-derived CDR1 and CDR2 are MNHEY and SVGEGT. V lost 2 bases and J 13 bases, leaving 20 bases between the germline ends. This CDR3 is built from 14 residues.

This clonotype turned up a few times. The chain has TRBV10-3 and TRBJ2-7, with D possibly called TRBD1 or TRBD2 (5 bases each). Trimming removed 6 bases at V and 2 bases at J, with 11 bases between. The CDR3 covers 13 residues. Germline CDR1 ENHRY, CDR2 SYGVKD. Here the CDR3 DNA reads TGTGCCATCAGCCCCACGGGGCCCTACGAGCAGTACTTC. Translating it yields CAISPTGPYEQYF.

This clonotype has just a few counts. This sequence joins TRBV7-2 and TRBJ1-1; D uncertain. Germline V gene data show CDR1 as SGHTA and CDR2 as FQGNSA. The CDR3 totals 15 residues. Between the trimmed V and J ends, which lost 2 bases and 3 bases, there was a span of 13 bases. In DNA, the CDR3 is TGTGCCAGCAGCTTAAGGCGCGGCCCGTACACTGAAGCTTTCTTT. It specifies CASSLRRGPYTEAFF. The full variable domain, rest sourced from reference TRBV7-2 and TRBJ1-1, is GAGVSQSPSNKVTEKGKDVELRCDPISGHTALYWYRQSLGQGLEFLIYFQGNSAPDKSGLPSDRFSAERTGGSVSTLTIQRTQQEDSAVYLCASSLRRGPYTEAFFGQGTRLTVV.

This clonotype showed up many times. The CDR3 coding sequence is TGCAGCGTTGAAGAAGGGGGGACGGGACAGACCTACGAGCAGTACTTC. Translation gives CSVEEGGTGQTYEQYF. The chain uses TRBV29-1 and TRBJ2-7; possible D gene TRBD1, 7 bases. This CDR3 contains 16 residues. Between the trimmed V and J ends, which lost 0 bases and 2 bases, there was a span of 17 bases. Germline-derived CDR1 and CDR2 are SQVTM and ANQGSEA.

This clonotype was counted many times. The chain uses TRBV9 and TRBJ2-1, with 8 bases matching TRBD2. In germline, CDR1 is SGDLS, CDR2 YYNGEE. V lost 4 bases, J lost 4 bases, and 7 bases stayed unmatched. The CDR3 totals 15 residues. Here the CDR3 DNA reads TGTGCCAGCAGCCGTAGCGGGGTTTCGTACAATGAGCAGTTCTTC. Translation gives CASSRSGVSYNEQFF.

The rearrangement uses TRBV6-6 and TRBJ1-2, with unresolved D. This CDR3 has 12 residues. Germline CDR1 is MNHNY and CDR2 is SVGAGI (reference sequence). V shed 9 bases and J shed 7 bases, with 15 bases lying between them. The CDR3 sequence: CASKAGEGGYTF. The CDR3 DNA reads TGTGCCAGTAAGGCGGGCGAGGGTGGCTACACCTTC.

Ten or more counts support this clonotype. The chain carries TRBV2 and TRBJ2-5, with 12 bases fitting TRBD2. The CDR3 loop spans 16 amino acids. Germline lookup yields CDR1 SNHLY and CDR2 FYNNEI. The J segment lost 1 base and the V segment lost 4 bases, leaving 4 bases of the junction unmatched. The CDR3 bases are TGTGCCAGCAGTGGGACTAGCGGGACCCTCCAAGAGACCCAGTACTTC. As protein: CASSGTSGTLQETQYF.